This TCR beta chain was profiled in a study of CD8 T cells in Susac syndrome. General observations from the study: An acknowledgment was made by the study that its TCR sequencing and HLA analysis involved relatively few individuals.

The V and J ends lost 0 bases and 6 bases, in that order; junction bases with no gene match: 5. The CDR3 extends over 14 amino acids. The germline V gene has CDR1 SGHRS and CDR2 YFSETQ. Comments on this clonotype: Its target is not known.

Negative isolation was used for CD8+ and CD4+ T cells, and FACS enrichment was applied to TEMRA cells. Random hexamers were used to reverse transcribe the RNA input (about 0.5 to 1 ug). immunoSEQ multiplex PCR amplified TCR beta CDR3 across 54 Vbeta, 13 Jbeta. TCRdb independently ran MiXCR on the immunoSEQ multiplex PCR reads; one entry per CDR3 protein. The sample includes around 79,000 distinct CDR3 sequences, about 95% of them seen just once. The chain employs TRBV5-1 and TRBJ2-7, with 8 bases fitting TRBD1. The clonotype comes from a human donor with multiple sclerosis. Sequenced material: CD8+ T cells from PBMCs. The CDR3 sequence is CASSLETGVREQYF. The CDR3 nucleotides read TGCGCCAGCAGCTTGGAGACAGGGGTTCGCGAGCAGTACTTC. Full variable domain (rest looked up from reference TRBV5-1 and TRBJ2-7): KAGVTQTPRYLIKTRGQQVTLSCSPISGHRSVSWYQQTPGQGLQFLFEYFSETQRNKGNFPGRFSGRQFSNSRSEMNVSTLELGDSALYLCASSLETGVREQYFGPGTRLTVT.